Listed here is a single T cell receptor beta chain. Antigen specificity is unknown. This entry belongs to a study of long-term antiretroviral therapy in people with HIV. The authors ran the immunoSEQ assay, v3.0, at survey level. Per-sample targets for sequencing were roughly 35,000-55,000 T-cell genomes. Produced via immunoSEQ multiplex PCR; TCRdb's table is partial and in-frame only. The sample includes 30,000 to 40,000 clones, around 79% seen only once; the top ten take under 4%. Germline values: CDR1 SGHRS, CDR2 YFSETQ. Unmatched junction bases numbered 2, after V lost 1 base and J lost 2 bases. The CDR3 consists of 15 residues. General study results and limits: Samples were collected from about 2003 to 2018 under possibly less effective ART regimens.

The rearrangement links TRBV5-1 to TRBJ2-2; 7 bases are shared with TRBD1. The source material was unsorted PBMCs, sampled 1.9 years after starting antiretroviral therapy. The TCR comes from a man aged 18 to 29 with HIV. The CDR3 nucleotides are TGCGCCAGCAGCTTGAACAGGGGCAACACCGGGGAGCTGTTTTTT. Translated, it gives CASSLNRGNTGELFF.